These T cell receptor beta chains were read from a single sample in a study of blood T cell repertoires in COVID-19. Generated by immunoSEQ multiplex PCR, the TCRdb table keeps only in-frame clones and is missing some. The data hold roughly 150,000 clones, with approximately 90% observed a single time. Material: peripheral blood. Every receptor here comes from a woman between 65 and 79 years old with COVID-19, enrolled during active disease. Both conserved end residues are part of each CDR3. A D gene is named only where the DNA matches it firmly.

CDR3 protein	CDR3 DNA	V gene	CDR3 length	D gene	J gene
CASSLFTRGRRNEQFF	TGTGCCAGCAGTTTATTCACGAGGGGGCGAAGGAATGAGCAGTTCTTC	TRBV28	16	TRBD1	TRBJ2-1
CASSLTYIQLRRSNQPQHF	TGTGCCAGCAGCCTAACCTACATACAGCTTAGAAGGAGCAATCAGCCCCAGCATTTT	TRBV7-8	19	-	TRBJ1-5
CSGGTANTEAFF	TGCAGCGGGGGGACAGCGAACACTGAAGCTTTCTTT	TRBV29-1	12	TRBD1	TRBJ1-1
CASRPGRGIPYNEQFF	TGTGCCAGCAGACCGGGGCGGGGGATACCCTACAATGAGCAGTTCTTC	TRBV28	16	TRBD2	TRBJ2-1
CASSADTNYGYTF	TGTGCCAGCAGTGCGGACACAAACTATGGCTACACCTTC	TRBV2	13	-	TRBJ1-2
CASSIGGQPNYGYTF	TGTGCCAGTAGTATAGGAGGGCAACCTAACTATGGCTACACCTTC	TRBV19	15	-	TRBJ1-2
CASSPGLARDTQYF	TGTGCCAGCAGTCCGGGACTAGCGCGCGATACGCAGTATTTT	TRBV28	14	TRBD2	TRBJ2-3
CASSPLRGLTGELFF	TGTGCCAGCAGCCCCCTGAGGGGGTTAACCGGGGAGCTGTTTTTT	TRBV11-2	15	-	TRBJ2-2
CATRPRGNTEAFF	TGTGCCACCAGACCACGGGGGAACACTGAAGCTTTCTTT	TRBV6-5	13	-	TRBJ1-1
CASSLNTQGGNQPQHF	TGCGCCAGCAGCCTAAACACCCAGGGTGGCAATCAGCCCCAGCATTTT	TRBV4-1	16	-	TRBJ1-5
CASSSDRMNTEAFF	TGCGCCAGCAGCTCGGACAGAATGAACACTGAAGCTTTCTTT	TRBV5-1	14	-	TRBJ1-1
CATSRDPFRLAKRAGELFF	TGTGCCACCAGCAGAGACCCTTTTAGACTAGCGAAAAGAGCCGGGGAGCTGTTTTTT	TRBV15	19	TRBD2	TRBJ2-2
CASSLRQGGEKLFF	TGTGCCAGCAGCCTACGACAGGGAGGTGAAAAACTGTTTTTT	TRBV13	14	TRBD1	TRBJ1-4
CASSPREGGSGANVLTF	TGTGCCAGCAGCCCCAGGGAAGGGGGCTCTGGGGCCAACGTCCTGACTTTC	TRBV9	17	-	TRBJ2-6
CASSRGTGESTDTQYF	TGTGCCAGCTCACGCGGGACAGGTGAAAGCACAGATACGCAGTATTTT	TRBV18	16	TRBD1	TRBJ2-3
CASSLEGQGNEKLFF	TGTGCCAGCAGCTTAGAGGGTCAGGGGAATGAAAAACTGTTTTTT	TRBV11-2	15	-	TRBJ1-4
CASSLGQGHDNEQFF	TGTGCCAGCAGCCTGGGACAGGGGCACGACAATGAGCAGTTCTTC	TRBV7-2	15	TRBD1	TRBJ2-1